Listed below are T cell receptor beta chains from one sample, sequenced in a study of blood T cells in healthy people across ages. TCRdb re-derived calls from the 5' RACE reads in MiXCR, one entry per CDR3 protein. Here the sample spans some 700,000 distinct CDR3 sequences, roughly 44% being singletons. The sequencing input was blood. The receptors shown here come from a woman aged 55 to 70 in good health. Each CDR3 is given without its conserved first and last residue. The order of the fields is V gene, J gene, clone size, D gene, CDR3 protein. The D gene is left open where the match is weak. The size of a clone is reported for some rows only, either as once, few or many, or as a class for expanded clones.

v_gene: TRBV20-1
j_gene: TRBJ2-1
abundance: .
d_gene: TRBD1
CDR3aa: SAGGQGAYNEQF

v_gene: TRBV4-3
j_gene: TRBJ2-2
abundance: .
d_gene: .
CDR3aa: ASSQLDGNTGELF

v_gene: TRBV24-1
j_gene: TRBJ2-3
abundance: .
d_gene: .
CDR3aa: ATSDPRAQY

v_gene: TRBV11-2
j_gene: TRBJ1-2
abundance: .
d_gene: .
CDR3aa: ASSLDISGSFYGYT

v_gene: TRBV7-2
j_gene: TRBJ2-1
abundance: .
d_gene: TRBD2
CDR3aa: ASKGTSGMVEQF

v_gene: TRBV3-1
j_gene: TRBJ2-1
abundance: .
d_gene: TRBD1
CDR3aa: ASSLLGTGKDDEQF

v_gene: TRBV20-1
j_gene: TRBJ2-4
abundance: few
d_gene: TRBD1
CDR3aa: SADPAGGRKNIQY

v_gene: TRBV7-3
j_gene: TRBJ1-1
abundance: few
d_gene: TRBD1
CDR3aa: ASSKDRVRTEAF

v_gene: TRBV10-3
j_gene: TRBJ2-5
abundance: .
d_gene: .
CDR3aa: AISAAAEETQY

v_gene: TRBV6-4
j_gene: TRBJ1-1
abundance: .
d_gene: TRBD1
CDR3aa: ASSDTDRGPMNTKAF

v_gene: TRBV3-1
j_gene: TRBJ2-3
abundance: .
d_gene: TRBD2
CDR3aa: ASSQESRGGSDTQY

v_gene: TRBV20-1
j_gene: TRBJ2-1
abundance: .
d_gene: .
CDR3aa: SAPPTGSSYNEQF

v_gene: TRBV4-1
j_gene: TRBJ2-7
abundance: .
d_gene: TRBD2
CDR3aa: ASSQETSGRVEQY

v_gene: TRBV10-3
j_gene: TRBJ1-5
abundance: .
d_gene: .
CDR3aa: AIGQGSNQPQH

v_gene: TRBV6-5
j_gene: TRBJ1-4
abundance: .
d_gene: TRBD1
CDR3aa: ASGRQGANEKLF

v_gene: TRBV29-1
j_gene: TRBJ1-6
abundance: few
d_gene: .
CDR3aa: SVAVGDNSPLH

v_gene: TRBV7-2
j_gene: TRBJ2-1
abundance: many
d_gene: .
CDR3aa: ASSRTTEQF

v_gene: TRBV4-1
j_gene: TRBJ1-4
abundance: .
d_gene: .
CDR3aa: ASSQELWAGTNEKLF

v_gene: TRBV5-1
j_gene: TRBJ1-1
abundance: .
d_gene: .
CDR3aa: ASSLGAFKNTEAF

v_gene: TRBV24-1
j_gene: TRBJ2-2
abundance: once
d_gene: .
CDR3aa: ATSDLRAGANTGELF

v_gene: TRBV7-3
j_gene: TRBJ2-1
abundance: .
d_gene: TRBD2
CDR3aa: ASSLGTSVDEQF

v_gene: TRBV4-1
j_gene: TRBJ1-1
abundance: .
d_gene: .
CDR3aa: ASSRSFQNEYMNTEAF

v_gene: TRBV2
j_gene: TRBJ1-1
abundance: .
d_gene: TRBD1
CDR3aa: AIKNQTGGTEAF

v_gene: TRBV14
j_gene: TRBJ2-3
abundance: .
d_gene: .
CDR3aa: ASSQGRPRSGTDTQY

v_gene: TRBV10-3
j_gene: TRBJ2-7
abundance: few
d_gene: .
CDR3aa: AISENGGTGYEQY

v_gene: TRBV25-1
j_gene: TRBJ2-5
abundance: few
d_gene: .
CDR3aa: ASSDKLVVPETQY

v_gene: TRBV11-2
j_gene: TRBJ2-3
abundance: many
d_gene: .
CDR3aa: ASSLGPIGGDTQY

v_gene: TRBV20-1
j_gene: TRBJ2-1
abundance: .
d_gene: .
CDR3aa: SARVRKGGYNEQF

v_gene: TRBV6-2/TRBV6-3
j_gene: TRBJ2-3
abundance: .
d_gene: TRBD1
CDR3aa: ASSTPSRGQTDTQY

v_gene: TRBV6-2/TRBV6-3
j_gene: TRBJ2-1
abundance: .
d_gene: .
CDR3aa: ASFQYNEQF

v_gene: TRBV2
j_gene: TRBJ2-5
abundance: .
d_gene: TRBD2
CDR3aa: ASSSFPGGRQETQY

v_gene: TRBV3-1
j_gene: TRBJ2-1
abundance: .
d_gene: TRBD2
CDR3aa: ASSPNRLALSSYNEQF

v_gene: TRBV2
j_gene: TRBJ1-5
abundance: .
d_gene: TRBD1
CDR3aa: ASSGGQGNSNQPQH

v_gene: TRBV7-2
j_gene: TRBJ1-2
abundance: .
d_gene: TRBD1
CDR3aa: ASSLEPTGLGGYT

v_gene: TRBV9
j_gene: TRBJ2-3
abundance: .
d_gene: .
CDR3aa: ASSVGVIRTDTQY

v_gene: TRBV5-5
j_gene: TRBJ1-2
abundance: .
d_gene: .
CDR3aa: ASSLEGRERTYGYT

v_gene: TRBV6-2/TRBV6-3
j_gene: TRBJ2-1
abundance: .
d_gene: .
CDR3aa: ASSYSEPGPQF

v_gene: TRBV10-3
j_gene: TRBJ1-4
abundance: .
d_gene: TRBD1
CDR3aa: AIRNGDSPNEKLF

v_gene: TRBV11-2
j_gene: TRBJ2-1
abundance: many
d_gene: TRBD2
CDR3aa: ASSLLSLRTSGGNEQF

v_gene: TRBV20-1
j_gene: TRBJ1-2
abundance: .
d_gene: .
CDR3aa: SATLYGYT

v_gene: TRBV9
j_gene: TRBJ1-4
abundance: .
d_gene: TRBD1
CDR3aa: ASSGDRASNEKLF

v_gene: TRBV7-9
j_gene: TRBJ2-7
abundance: .
d_gene: TRBD2
CDR3aa: ASSFSASGAYEQY

v_gene: TRBV4-2
j_gene: TRBJ2-1
abundance: .
d_gene: .
CDR3aa: ASSQPRDYNEQF

v_gene: TRBV7-3
j_gene: TRBJ2-1
abundance: .
d_gene: TRBD2
CDR3aa: ASSSSSGGFDNEQF

v_gene: TRBV20-1
j_gene: TRBJ2-1
abundance: .
d_gene: .
CDR3aa: SARKTGKPYNEQF

v_gene: TRBV18
j_gene: TRBJ1-5
abundance: few
d_gene: .
CDR3aa: ASSPTDSRPQH

v_gene: TRBV7-3
j_gene: TRBJ2-3
abundance: many
d_gene: TRBD2
CDR3aa: ASSSGLAGDTDTQY

v_gene: TRBV20-1
j_gene: TRBJ2-3
abundance: many
d_gene: .
CDR3aa: SAPVGRSVMEDTQY

v_gene: TRBV20-1
j_gene: TRBJ1-4
abundance: .
d_gene: .
CDR3aa: SGEAGGTNEKLF

v_gene: TRBV20-1
j_gene: TRBJ1-5
abundance: .
d_gene: .
CDR3aa: SARLYGSNQPQH

v_gene: TRBV4-1
j_gene: TRBJ2-3
abundance: .
d_gene: TRBD2
CDR3aa: ASSQEGSGGAGTQY

v_gene: TRBV7-7
j_gene: TRBJ2-5
abundance: few
d_gene: TRBD2
CDR3aa: ASSTTSGGRSDGIQY

v_gene: TRBV20-1
j_gene: TRBJ2-2
abundance: .
d_gene: .
CDR3aa: SATATNTGELF

v_gene: TRBV27
j_gene: TRBJ1-1
abundance: .
d_gene: TRBD1
CDR3aa: ASRLGQTNTEAF